Below, 22 T cell receptor beta chains from the same sample are listed, as sequenced in a study of cytomegalovirus exposure and HLA in healthy donors (dated by TCRdb to the late 2010s). Receptors were amplified or captured by the immunoSEQ multiplex PCR assay. This immuneACCESS table, as held by TCRdb, lists in-frame sequences with V and J called but not all clones. Of the missing ones, under half trace to an unresolved V gene in checked studies; the others have no known cause. Recorded for this sample are tens of thousands of clones; over 75% of them occurred a single time. Jointly, the top ten make up around 2.2% of the sample. Sequenced: PBMCs. Every receptor here comes from a woman aged 25 to 45 in good health and CMV-seronegative.

The chain is built from TRBV6-1 and TRBJ1-1; possibly TRBD1 for D (6 bases). Germline CDR1 is MNHNS and CDR2 is SASEGT. The V end lost 6 bases, the J end lost 7 bases, and 18 bases lay between the germline ends. CDR3 length: 14 residues. DNA of the CDR3: TGTGCCAGCAGACCTGCGGACAGCTGGAATGAAGCTTTCTTT. The encoded protein is CASRPADSWNEAFF.

The chain employs TRBV4-2 and TRBJ2-5, with D maybe TRBD2 (5 bases). Trimming took 1 base from V and 9 from J, leaving 15 bases between them. Germline CDR1 is LGHNA and CDR2 is YNFKEQ. The CDR3 is made up of 14 amino acids. The CDR3 protein is CASSQVERGSAQYF. The CDR3 bases are TGTGCCAGCAGCCAAGTTGAACGGGGATCTGCCCAGTACTTC.

This clone was recorded only once. The V call is TRBV4-1, the J call TRBJ1-3, with D perhaps matching TRBD1 (5 bases). Trimming shortened V by 1 base and J by 3 bases, and 13 bases separated the two germline ends. Germline V gives CDR1 MGHRA, CDR2 YSYEKL. This CDR3 region has 16 residues. In DNA form, the CDR3 reads TGCGCCAGCAGCCAAGGCGGGGCCCCGTTTGGAAACACCATATATTTT. Residues: CASSQGGAPFGNTIYF.

Only a few counts were recorded for this clone. This sequence joins TRBV9 and TRBJ1-5; maybe TRBD1 (6 bases). With 0 bases removed from V and 4 bases from J, the gap between germline ends came to 11 bases. Germline V gives CDR1 SGDLS, CDR2 YYNGEE. The CDR3 covers 15 residues. The CDR3 region is CASSVGDTLNQPQHF. The DNA of the CDR3 is TGTGCCAGCAGCGTAGGGGACACTTTGAATCAGCCCCAGCATTTT.

This clone has a single count. V is TRBV2 and J is TRBJ2-2; D is perhaps TRBD1 (6 bases). From germline, CDR1 is SNHLY and CDR2 FYNNEI. CDR3 length equals 12 residues. The germline V and J ends were trimmed by 6 bases and 7 bases, with 9 bases remaining between them. CDR3 residues: CASSSQGGELFF. The CDR3 DNA sequence: TGTGCCAGCAGCTCACAGGGCGGGGAGCTGTTTTTT.

V usage is TRBV6-5 and J usage is TRBJ2-7; 9 nucleotides align to TRBD2. With 6 bases clipped from V and 4 bases from J, the junction kept 7 bases outside the gene matches. This CDR3 contains 14 residues. Germline values: CDR1 MNHEY, CDR2 SVGAGI. CDR3 protein: CASSRIAGEYEQYF. CDR3 coding DNA: TGTGCCAGCAGCCGAATAGCGGGAGAGTACGAGCAGTACTTC.

J is TRBJ1-1 and V is TRBV5-1; D possibly corresponds to TRBD1 (6 bases). The germline V and J ends were trimmed by 4 bases and 1 base, with 14 bases remaining between them. The CDR3 spans 15 residues. CDR1 and CDR2 (germline): SGHRS, YFSETQ. CDR3 sequence: CASSARTATNTEAFF. In DNA, the CDR3 is TGCGCCAGCAGCGCCAGGACAGCTACGAACACTGAAGCTTTCTTT.

This chain uses TRBV4-1 with TRBJ1-2; TRBD1 agrees at 8 bases. V lost 1 base to trimming and J lost 3 bases; unmatched junction nucleotides: 1. CDR1 and CDR2 from the germline V gene are MGHRA and YSYEKL. The CDR3 consists of 14 residues. CDR3 nucleotide sequence: TGCGCCAGCAGCCAAGCGGACAGGGACTATGGCTACACCTTC. It yields the protein CASSQADRDYGYTF.

This chain links TRBV5-5 with TRBJ2-1; TRBD2 matches 7 bases. This CDR3 comprises 15 residues. V trimming: 0 bases; J trimming: 2 bases; junction bases outside the gene matches: 2. Germline V gives CDR1 SGHKS, CDR2 YYEKEE (reference sequence). CDR3 nucleotides: TGTGCCAGCAGCTTGGGGGACTACCCCTACAATGAGCAGTTCTTC. Its translation is CASSLGDYPYNEQFF.

V is TRBV19 and J is TRBJ2-7; 7 bases fit TRBD1. This CDR3 is built from 15 residues. Germline V CDR1 and CDR2: LNHDA, SQIVND (reference sequence). V gave up 7 bases and J gave up 3 bases; unmatched junction bases: 12. The CDR3 nucleotides read TGTGCCAGTACCCCGACAGGGAACAGACTCTACGAGCAGTACTTC. Amino acids: CASTPTGNRLYEQYF.

The chain links TRBV6-1 to TRBJ2-1; D might be TRBD1 (6 bases). The CDR3 is 10 residues long. Trimming took 6 bases from V and 16 from J, leaving 13 bases between them. Germline V gives CDR1 MNHNS, CDR2 SASEGT. CDR3 nucleotides: TGTGCCAGCAGAATGGGGGCGGAATTCTTC. This encodes CASRMGAEFF.

J is TRBJ1-5 and V is TRBV30, with D possibly matching TRBD1 (6 bases). The germline V gene has CDR1 GTSNPN and CDR2 SVGIG (reference sequence). The CDR3 consists of 14 residues. Trimming took off 2 bases at V and 1 base at J, with 9 bases between the two ends. The CDR3 is CAWSPGQSNQPQHF. The CDR3 DNA reads TGTGCCTGGAGTCCGGGACAAAGCAATCAGCCCCAGCATTTT.

The rearrangement uses TRBV6-6 and TRBJ1-3, with D perhaps matching TRBD1 (6 bases). The CDR3 is made up of 16 amino acids. V gave up 7 bases and J gave up 0 bases, with 16 bases separating them. Germline V lookup: CDR1 MNHNY, CDR2 SVGAGI (reference sequence). CDR3 loop: CASKLAGESSGNTIYF. The CDR3 DNA is TGTGCCAGCAAACTGGCAGGGGAAAGCTCTGGAAACACCATATATTTT.

This sequence joins TRBV7-9 and TRBJ2-2; 14 bases are a match to TRBD2. The CDR3 covers 17 residues. V lost 4 bases, J lost 5 bases, and 6 bases stayed unmatched. The germline V gene has CDR1 SEHNR and CDR2 FQNEAQ (reference sequence). In DNA, the CDR3 is TGTGCCAGCAGCTCGACTAGCGGGAGGGCGGGTACCGGGGAGCTGTTTTTT. It encodes CASSSTSGRAGTGELFF.

This clone turned up a few times. One junction end disagrees with the germline gene, perhaps due to a read error. This chain joins TRBV27 and TRBJ2-3; TRBD2 matches 7 bases. Germline values: CDR1 MNHEY, CDR2 SMNVEV (reference sequence). The CDR3 sequence is 15 residues long. For the CDR3, the DNA is TGTGCCAGCAGTTTATCCCCCCCCCGGTCGGGAGGTATACATTTT. Encoded protein: CASSLSPPRSGGIHF.

V usage is TRBV5-1 and J usage is TRBJ2-2; D perhaps matches TRBD2 (7 bases). Trimming pared 0 bases from V and 5 bases from J, leaving 11 bases between. The CDR3 runs to 15 residues. Germline V gene data show CDR1 as SGHRS and CDR2 as YFSETQ. CDR3 in DNA: TGCGCCAGCAGCTTGGATGGGAGGGGGACCGGGGAGCTGTTTTTT. It yields the protein CASSLDGRGTGELFF.

The table lists this clone with a few counts. The chain couples TRBV19 to TRBJ2-1, with 7 bases identical to TRBD2. Germline-derived CDR1 and CDR2 are LNHDA and SQIVND (reference sequence). This CDR3 spans 16 amino acids. V lost 5 bases to trimming and J lost 0 bases; unmatched junction nucleotides: 7. CDR3 protein: CASSASGGSSYNEQFF. The CDR3 DNA reads TGTGCCAGTAGTGCTAGCGGCGGAAGCTCCTACAATGAGCAGTTCTTC.

This chain joins TRBV7-9 and TRBJ2-7, with a possible D match to TRBD2 (7 bases). Germline lookup yields CDR1 SEHNR and CDR2 FQNEAQ (reference sequence). This CDR3 spans 17 amino acids. Trimming removed 4 bases at V and 4 bases at J, with 23 bases between. This chain's CDR3 is CASSSLRIGAGQYEQYF. In DNA form, the CDR3 reads TGTGCCAGCAGCTCGTTACGTATTGGAGCGGGACAATACGAGCAGTACTTC.

In this sample, this clone turned up once. J is TRBJ2-1 and V is TRBV9; 14 nucleotides line up with TRBD2. Germline CDR1 is SGDLS and CDR2 is YYNGEE. The length of the CDR3 is 15 residues. Trimming took 3 bases from V and 6 from J; bases not matched to a gene: 2. The CDR3 reads CASSGGLAGANEQFF. Here the CDR3 DNA reads TGTGCCAGCAGCGGGGGACTAGCGGGAGCCAATGAGCAGTTCTTC.

The chain recombines TRBV4-1 with TRBJ2-3, with 7 positions matching TRBD2. From germline, CDR1 is MGHRA and CDR2 YSYEKL. The CDR3 sequence is 19 residues long. The junction had 14 bases not matched to a gene; V was cut back by 0 bases and J by 2 bases. The CDR3 DNA reads TGCGCCAGCAGCCAAGATTGGGCTAGCGGCACCTCAGACACAGATACGCAGTATTTT. Translation: CASSQDWASGTSDTDTQYF.

This sequence joins TRBV27 and TRBJ2-7, with 14 bases identical to TRBD2. With 7 bases clipped from V and 0 bases from J, the junction kept 14 bases outside the gene matches. Germline-derived CDR1 and CDR2 are MNHEY and SMNVEV (reference sequence). This CDR3 spans 19 amino acids. Here the CDR3 DNA reads TGTGCCAGCACCCTAAGAGCCGGGACTAGCGGGAGAAGCTCCTACGAGCAGTACTTC. Amino acid sequence: CASTLRAGTSGRSSYEQYF.

This clone was counted a single time. CDR3 loop: CASSALQGAANTEAFF. CDR3 nucleotide sequence: TGTGCCAGCAGCGCTCTACAGGGGGCCGCGAACACTGAAGCTTTCTTT. This chain connects TRBV7-2 to TRBJ1-1; 9 bases are shared with TRBD1. The CDR3 has 16 amino acids. The germline V gene has CDR1 SGHTA and CDR2 FQGNSA. The V and J ends lost 5 bases and 1 base, in that order; junction bases with no gene match: 8.